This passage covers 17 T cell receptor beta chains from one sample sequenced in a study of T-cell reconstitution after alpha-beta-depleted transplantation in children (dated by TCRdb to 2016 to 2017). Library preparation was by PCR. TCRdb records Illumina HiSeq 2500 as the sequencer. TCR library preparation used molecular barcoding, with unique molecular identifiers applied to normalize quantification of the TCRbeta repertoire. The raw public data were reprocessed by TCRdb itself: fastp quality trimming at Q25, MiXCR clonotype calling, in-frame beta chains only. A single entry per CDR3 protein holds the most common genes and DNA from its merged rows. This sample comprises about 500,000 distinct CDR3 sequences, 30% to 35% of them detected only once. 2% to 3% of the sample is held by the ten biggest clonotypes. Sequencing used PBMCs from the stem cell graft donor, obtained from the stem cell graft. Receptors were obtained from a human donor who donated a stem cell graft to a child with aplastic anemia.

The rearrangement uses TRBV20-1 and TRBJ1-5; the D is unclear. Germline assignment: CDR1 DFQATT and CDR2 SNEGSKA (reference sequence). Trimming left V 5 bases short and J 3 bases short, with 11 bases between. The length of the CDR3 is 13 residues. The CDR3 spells CSASQSLNQPQHF. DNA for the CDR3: TGCAGTGCTTCACAGTCACTCAATCAGCCCCAGCATTTT.

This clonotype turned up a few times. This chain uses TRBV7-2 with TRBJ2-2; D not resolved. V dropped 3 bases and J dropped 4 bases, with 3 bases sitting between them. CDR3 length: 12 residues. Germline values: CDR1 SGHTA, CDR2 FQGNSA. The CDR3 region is CASSFFTGELFF. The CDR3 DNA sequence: TGTGCCAGCAGCTTCTTCACCGGGGAGCTGTTTTTT.

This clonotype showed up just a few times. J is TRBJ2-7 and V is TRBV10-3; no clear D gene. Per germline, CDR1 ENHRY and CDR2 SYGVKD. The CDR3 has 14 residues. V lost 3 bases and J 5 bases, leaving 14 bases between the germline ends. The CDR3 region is CAISDLGIPDEQYF. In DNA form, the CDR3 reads TGTGCCATCAGTGACTTGGGGATTCCGGACGAGCAGTACTTC.

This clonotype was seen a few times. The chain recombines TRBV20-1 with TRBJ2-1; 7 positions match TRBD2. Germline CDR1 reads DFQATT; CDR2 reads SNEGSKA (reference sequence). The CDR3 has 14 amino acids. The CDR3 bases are TGCAGCCTCGCTGGAGGGAGGGCCACGAATGAGCAGTTCTTC. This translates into CSLAGGRATNEQFF.

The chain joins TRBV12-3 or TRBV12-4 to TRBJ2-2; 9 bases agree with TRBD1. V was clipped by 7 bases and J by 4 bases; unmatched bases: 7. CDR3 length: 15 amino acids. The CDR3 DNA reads TGTGCCAGCATCTCCGGGACAGGGACCACCGGGGAGCTGTTTTTT. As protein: CASISGTGTTGELFF.

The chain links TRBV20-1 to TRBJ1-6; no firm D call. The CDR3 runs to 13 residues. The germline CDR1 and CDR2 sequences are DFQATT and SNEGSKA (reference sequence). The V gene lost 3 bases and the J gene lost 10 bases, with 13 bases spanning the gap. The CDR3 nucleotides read TGCAGTGCTAGTAGAGGGAGGGTCTCACCCCTCCACTTT. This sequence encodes CSASRGRVSPLHF.

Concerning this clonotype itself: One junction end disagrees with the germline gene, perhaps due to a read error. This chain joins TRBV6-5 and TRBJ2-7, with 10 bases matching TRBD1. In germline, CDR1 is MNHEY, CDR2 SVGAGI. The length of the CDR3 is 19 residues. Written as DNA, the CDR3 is TGTGCCAGCAGTTACTTATCACGGGGTCTGGGACAGGGGTTCTACGAGCAGTACTTT. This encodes CASSYLSRGLGQGFYEQYF.

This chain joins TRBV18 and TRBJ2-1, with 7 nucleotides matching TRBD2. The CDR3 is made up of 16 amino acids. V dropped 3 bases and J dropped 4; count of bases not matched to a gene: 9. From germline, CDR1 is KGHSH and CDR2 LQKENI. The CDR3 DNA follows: TGTGCCAGCTCACCTAGTGTGGCTAGCGGTTACAATGAGCAGTTCTTC. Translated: CASSPSVASGYNEQFF.

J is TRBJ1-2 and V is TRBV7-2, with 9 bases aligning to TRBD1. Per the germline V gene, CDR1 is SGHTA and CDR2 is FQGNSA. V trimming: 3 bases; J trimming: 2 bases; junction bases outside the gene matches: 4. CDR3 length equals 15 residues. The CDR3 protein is CASSFGTGLNYGYTF. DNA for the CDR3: TGTGCCAGCAGCTTTGGGACAGGGCTGAACTATGGCTACACCTTC.

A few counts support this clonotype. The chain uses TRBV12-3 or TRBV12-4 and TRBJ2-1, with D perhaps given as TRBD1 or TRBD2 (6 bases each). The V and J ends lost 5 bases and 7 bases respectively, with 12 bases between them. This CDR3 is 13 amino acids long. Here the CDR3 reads CASSEGGWNEQFF. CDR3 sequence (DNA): TGTGCCAGCAGTGAAGGGGGGTGGAATGAGCAGTTCTTC.

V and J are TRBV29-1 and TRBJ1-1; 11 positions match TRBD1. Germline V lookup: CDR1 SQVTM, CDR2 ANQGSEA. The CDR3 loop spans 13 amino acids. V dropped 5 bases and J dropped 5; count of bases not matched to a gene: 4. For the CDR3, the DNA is TGCAGCGTTAAGGGACAGGGGGGGACTGAAGCTTTCTTT. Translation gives CSVKGQGGTEAFF.

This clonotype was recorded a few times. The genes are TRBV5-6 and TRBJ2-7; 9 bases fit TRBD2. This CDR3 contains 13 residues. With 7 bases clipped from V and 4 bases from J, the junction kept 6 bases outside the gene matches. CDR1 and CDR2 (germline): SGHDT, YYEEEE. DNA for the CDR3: TGTGCCAGCGCCCGGCGGGAGGGATACGAGCAGTACTTC. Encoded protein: CASARREGYEQYF. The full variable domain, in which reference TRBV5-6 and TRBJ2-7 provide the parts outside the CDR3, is DAGVTQSPTHLIKTRGQQVTLRCSPKSGHDTVSWYQQALGQGPQFIFQYYEEEERQRGNFPDRFSGHQFPNYSSELNVNALLLGDSALYLCASARREGYEQYFGPGTRLTVT.

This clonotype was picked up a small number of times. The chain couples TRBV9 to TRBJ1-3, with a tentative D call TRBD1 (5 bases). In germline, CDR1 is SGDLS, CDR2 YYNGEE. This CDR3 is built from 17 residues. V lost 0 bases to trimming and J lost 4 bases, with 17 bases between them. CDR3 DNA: TGTGCCAGCAGCGTAGAGTTGGGGGTAGTCGGCGGAAACACCATATATTTT. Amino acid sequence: CASSVELGVVGGNTIYF. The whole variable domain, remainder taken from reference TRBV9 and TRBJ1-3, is DSGVTQTPKHLITATGQRVTLRCSPRSGDLSVYWYQQSLDQGLQFLIQYYNGEERAKGNILERFSAQQFPDLHSELNLSSLELGDSALYFCASSVELGVVGGNTIYFGEGSWLTVV.

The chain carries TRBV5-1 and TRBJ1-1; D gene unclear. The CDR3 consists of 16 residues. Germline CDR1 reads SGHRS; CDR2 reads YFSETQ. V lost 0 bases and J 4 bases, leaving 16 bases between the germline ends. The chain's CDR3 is CASSLEGTVGSTEAFF. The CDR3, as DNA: TGCGCCAGCAGCTTGGAGGGTACCGTAGGCAGCACTGAAGCTTTCTTT.

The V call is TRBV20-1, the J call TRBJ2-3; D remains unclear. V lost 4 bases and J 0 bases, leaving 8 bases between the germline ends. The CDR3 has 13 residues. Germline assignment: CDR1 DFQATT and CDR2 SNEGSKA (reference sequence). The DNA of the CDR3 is TGCAGTGCTACCGGGTTTAGCACAGATACGCAGTATTTT. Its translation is CSATGFSTDTQYF.

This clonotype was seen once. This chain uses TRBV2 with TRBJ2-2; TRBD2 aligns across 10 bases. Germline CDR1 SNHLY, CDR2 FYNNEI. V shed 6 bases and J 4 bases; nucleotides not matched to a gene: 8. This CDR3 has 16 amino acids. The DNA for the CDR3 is TGTGCCAGCAGGTTGTTAGCGGGAGGATCCACCGGGGAGCTGTTTTTT. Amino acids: CASRLLAGGSTGELFF.

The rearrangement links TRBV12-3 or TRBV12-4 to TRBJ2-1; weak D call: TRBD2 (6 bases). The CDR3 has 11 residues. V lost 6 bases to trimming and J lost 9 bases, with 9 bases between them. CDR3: CASSLASEQFF. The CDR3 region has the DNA TGTGCCAGCAGCCTAGCGTCTGAGCAGTTCTTC.